This T cell receptor beta chain was captured by sequencing in a study of shared clonotypes between healthy human individuals. Study-wide findings and caveats: Genetic and exposure-history diversity was limited by the few donors.

V lost 11 bases and J 7 bases, leaving 23 bases between the germline ends. Germline V gene data show CDR1 as SNHLY and CDR2 as FYNNEI. The CDR3 has 14 residues. Sequenced by immunoSEQ multiplex PCR; TCRdb stores in-frame clones only, minus some. The profile shows fewer than 650,000 clones, roughly 79% of them singletons. As concerns this clone: What it binds is unknown.

What was sequenced was PBMCs. This TCR derives from a woman aged 35 to 49 in good health. Some clones in this sample may be carry-over from other donors' samples. The gene calls are TRBV2 and TRBJ1-2; unclear D gene. The DNA for the CDR3 is TGTGCCGGGGTGGGTACAGAGGGCCTCTCTGGCTACACCTTC. This sequence encodes CAGVGTEGLSGYTF.